This paragraph reports one T cell receptor beta chain. The record originates from a study of blood T cell repertoires in COVID-19. The CDR3 spans 16 residues. The germline V gene encodes CDR1 MDHEN and CDR2 SYDVKM. The trim removed 4 bases at V and 5 bases at J, leaving 9 bases unmatched. Only in-frame clones appear in the TCRdb table, and some are missing; sequencing was by immunoSEQ multiplex PCR. The sample contains tens of thousands of clones, about 88% of which appear only once. The chain carries TRBV28 and TRBJ1-4; TRBD1 agrees at 8 bases. The TCR sequence derives from a human donor in a cohort sampled during active COVID-19. Sequencing was done on a sample of peripheral blood. The CDR3, as DNA: TGTGCCAGCAGTTCCCCCACAGGGGGACGGAATGAAAAACTGTTTTTT. Its protein product is CASSSPTGGRNEKLFF.